This TCR beta chain was sequenced for a study of T cell repertoires in cytomegalovirus infection. Looking at the study overall: Use of recently identified HLA-C-restricted and well-studied HLA-B-restricted CMV epitopes was part of the study. Matching HLA type, along with CMV infection, was indicated by public TCR beta signatures.

TCRdb called the reads again in MiXCR, with one record for every CDR3 protein. The table has about 500,000 distinct CDR3 sequences, about 33% seen once; the top ten hold roughly 15%. A note on this clonotype: What it binds is unknown.

Germline V CDR1 and CDR2: LNHDA, SQIVND (reference sequence). The CDR3 contains 14 residues. The V and J ends lost 6 bases and 9 bases respectively, with 18 bases between them. The sequencing here drew on cultured PBMCs, taken from culture after CMV antigen stimulation. The receptor's source is a human donor in good health (CMV status not recorded). Some clones in this sample may be carry-over from other donors' samples. The rearrangement uses TRBV19 and TRBJ2-1; perhaps TRBD2 as D (5 bases). In nucleotides, the CDR3 is TGTGCCAGTAGCAAATACCAGGAGGTGGGTGAGCAGTTCTTC. Translating gives CASSKYQEVGEQFF. Full variable domain (remainder filled in from reference TRBV19 and TRBJ2-1): DGGITQSPKYLFRKEGQNVTLSCEQNLNHDAMYWYRQDPGQGLRLIYYSQIVNDFQKGDIAEGYSVSREKKESFPLTVTSAQKNPTAFYLCASSKYQEVGEQFFGPGTRLTVL.